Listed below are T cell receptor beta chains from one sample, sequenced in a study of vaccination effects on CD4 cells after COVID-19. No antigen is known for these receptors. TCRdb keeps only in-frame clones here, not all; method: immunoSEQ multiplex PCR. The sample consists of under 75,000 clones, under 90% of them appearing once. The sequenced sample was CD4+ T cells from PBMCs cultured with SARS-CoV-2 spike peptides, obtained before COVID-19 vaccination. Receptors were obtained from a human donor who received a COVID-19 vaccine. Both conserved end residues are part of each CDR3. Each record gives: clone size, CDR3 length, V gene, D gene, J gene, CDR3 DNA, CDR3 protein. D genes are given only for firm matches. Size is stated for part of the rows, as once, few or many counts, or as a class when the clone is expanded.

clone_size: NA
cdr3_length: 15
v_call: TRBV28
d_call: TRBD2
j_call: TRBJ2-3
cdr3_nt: TGTGCCAGCAGAACTACTAGCGGGTTCACAGATACGCAGTATTTT
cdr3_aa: CASRTTSGFTDTQYF

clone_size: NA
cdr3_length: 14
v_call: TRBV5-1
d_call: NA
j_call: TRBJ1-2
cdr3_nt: TGCGCCAGCAGCTACACGGACAGTAACTATGGCTACACCTTC
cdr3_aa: CASSYTDSNYGYTF

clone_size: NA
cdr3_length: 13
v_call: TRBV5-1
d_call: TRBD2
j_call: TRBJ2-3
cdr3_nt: TGCGCCAGCACTCAGCGGGGGGAAGATACGCAGTATTTT
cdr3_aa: CASTQRGEDTQYF

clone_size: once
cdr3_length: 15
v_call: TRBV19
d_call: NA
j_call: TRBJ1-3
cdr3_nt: TGTGCCAGTAGTACTGGACACGACTCTGGAAACACCATATATTTT
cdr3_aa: CASSTGHDSGNTIYF

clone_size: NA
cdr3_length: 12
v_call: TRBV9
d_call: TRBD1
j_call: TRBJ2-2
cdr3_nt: TGTGCCAGCAGCGTGAAACAGGGGAAGCTGTTTTTT
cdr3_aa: CASSVKQGKLFF

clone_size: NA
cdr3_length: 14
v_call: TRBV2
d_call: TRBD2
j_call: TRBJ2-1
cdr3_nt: TGTGCCACCTCACTAGCGGGAGAAGACAATGAGCAGTTCTTC
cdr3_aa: CATSLAGEDNEQFF

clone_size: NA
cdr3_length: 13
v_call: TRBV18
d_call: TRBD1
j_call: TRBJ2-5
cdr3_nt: TGTGCCAGCTCACCGGGACAGTCGGAGACCCAGTACTTC
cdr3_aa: CASSPGQSETQYF

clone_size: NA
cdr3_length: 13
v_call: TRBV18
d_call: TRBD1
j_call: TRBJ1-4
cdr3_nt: TGTGCCAGCTCCCCGGGACAGGTTGAAAAACTGTTTTTT
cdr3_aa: CASSPGQVEKLFF

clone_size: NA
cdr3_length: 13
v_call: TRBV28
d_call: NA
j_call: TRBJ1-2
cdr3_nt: TGTGCCAGCAGTTCCCCGGACGGCTTATGGGACACCTTC
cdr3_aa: CASSSPDGLWDTF

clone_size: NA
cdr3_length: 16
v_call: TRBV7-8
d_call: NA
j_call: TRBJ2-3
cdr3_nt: TGTGCCAGCAGCCGTGGGGGCGGGGTCAACACAGATACGCAGTATTTT
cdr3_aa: CASSRGGGVNTDTQYF

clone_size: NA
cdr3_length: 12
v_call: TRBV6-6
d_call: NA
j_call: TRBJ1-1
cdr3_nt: TGTGCCAGCAGTCCCGGGACGGCTGGAGCTTTCTTT
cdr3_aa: CASSPGTAGAFF

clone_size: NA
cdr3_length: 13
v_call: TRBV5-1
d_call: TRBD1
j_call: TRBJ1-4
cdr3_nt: TGCGCCAGCAGCCTAGGACAGGGTGGAAAACTGTTTTTT
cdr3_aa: CASSLGQGGKLFF

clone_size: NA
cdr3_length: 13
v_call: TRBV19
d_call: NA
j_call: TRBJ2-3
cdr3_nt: TGTGCCAGTAGTATGATTATCTCAGATACGCAGTATTTT
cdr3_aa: CASSMIISDTQYF

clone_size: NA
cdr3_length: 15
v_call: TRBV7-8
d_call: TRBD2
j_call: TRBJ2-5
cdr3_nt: TGTGCCAGCAGCTTCCGGGAGGGAGAGGGGGAGACCCAGTACTTC
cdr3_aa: CASSFREGEGETQYF

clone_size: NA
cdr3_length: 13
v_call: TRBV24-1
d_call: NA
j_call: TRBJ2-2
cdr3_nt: TGTGCCACCAGTGACCGTCCCTCCGGGGAGCTGTTTTTT
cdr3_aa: CATSDRPSGELFF

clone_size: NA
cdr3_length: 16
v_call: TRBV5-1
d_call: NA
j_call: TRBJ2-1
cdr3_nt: TGCGCCAGCAGCTTGGGGGCGGGGAGTTACTACAATGAGCAGTTCTTC
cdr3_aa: CASSLGAGSYYNEQFF

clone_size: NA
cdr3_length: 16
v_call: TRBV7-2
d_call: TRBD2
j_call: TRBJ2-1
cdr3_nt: TGTGCCAGCAGCTCCAGCGGGGGATTCGCCTACAATGAGCAGTTCTTC
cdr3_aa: CASSSSGGFAYNEQFF

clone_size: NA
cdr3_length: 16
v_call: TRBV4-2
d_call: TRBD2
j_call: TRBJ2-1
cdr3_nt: TGTGCCAGCAGCCCGCAGACTAGCGTGACCTACAATGAGCAGTTCTTC
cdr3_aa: CASSPQTSVTYNEQFF

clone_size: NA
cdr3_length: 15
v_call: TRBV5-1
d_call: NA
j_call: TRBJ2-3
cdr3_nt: TGCGCCAGCAGCTCCCAACAGGTTAGCACAGATACGCAGTATTTT
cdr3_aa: CASSSQQVSTDTQYF

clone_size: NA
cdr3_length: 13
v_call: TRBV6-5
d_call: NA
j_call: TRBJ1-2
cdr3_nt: TGTGCCAGCGCCTCACAGGTATATTATGGCTACACCTTC
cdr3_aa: CASASQVYYGYTF

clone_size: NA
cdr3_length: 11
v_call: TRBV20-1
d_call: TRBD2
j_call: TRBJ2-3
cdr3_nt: TGCAGAGCTGGGGGGGAATGGGCGCAGTATTTT
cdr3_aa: CRAGGEWAQYF

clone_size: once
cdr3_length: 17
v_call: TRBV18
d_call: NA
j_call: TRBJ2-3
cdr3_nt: TGTGCCAGCTCACCAACGCCGGGACCCCTCATAGGTCCGACGCAGTATTTT
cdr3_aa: CASSPTPGPLIGPTQYF

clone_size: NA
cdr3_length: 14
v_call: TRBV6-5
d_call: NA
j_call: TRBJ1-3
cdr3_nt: TGTGCCAGCAGGGGTCAAAACTCTGGAAACACCATATATTTT
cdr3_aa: CASRGQNSGNTIYF

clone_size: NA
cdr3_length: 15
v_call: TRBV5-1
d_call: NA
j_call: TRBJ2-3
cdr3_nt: TGCGCCAGCAGCCTAACTGCGTTGAGCACAGATACGCAGTATTTT
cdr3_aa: CASSLTALSTDTQYF

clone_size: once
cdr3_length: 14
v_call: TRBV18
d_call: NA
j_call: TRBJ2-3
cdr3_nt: TGTGCCAGCTCATCTTCAGTAGACCCAGATACGCAGTATTTT
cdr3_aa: CASSSSVDPDTQYF

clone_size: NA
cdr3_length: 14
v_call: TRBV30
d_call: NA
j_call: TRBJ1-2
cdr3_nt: TGTGCCTGGAGTGTGGAGGGGGTCGACTATGGCTACACCTTC
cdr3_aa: CAWSVEGVDYGYTF

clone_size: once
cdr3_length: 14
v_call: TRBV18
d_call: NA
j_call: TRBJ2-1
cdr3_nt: TGTGCCAGCTCACCCGGCCCCTCCTACAATGAGCAGTTCTTC
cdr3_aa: CASSPGPSYNEQFF

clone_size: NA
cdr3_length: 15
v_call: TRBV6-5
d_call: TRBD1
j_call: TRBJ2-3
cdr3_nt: TGTGCCAGCAGAAGACAGGGGCCTAGCACAGATACGCAGTATTTT
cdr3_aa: CASRRQGPSTDTQYF

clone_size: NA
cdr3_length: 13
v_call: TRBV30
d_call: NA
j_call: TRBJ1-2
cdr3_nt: TGTGCCTGGAAGCTGGAAAGGTCGGGTGGCTACACCTTC
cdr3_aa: CAWKLERSGGYTF

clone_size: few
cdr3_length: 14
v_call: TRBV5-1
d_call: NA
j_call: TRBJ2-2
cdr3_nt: TGCGCCAGCAACACCCTAACAGGGCCCGGGGAGCTGTTTTTT
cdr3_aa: CASNTLTGPGELFF

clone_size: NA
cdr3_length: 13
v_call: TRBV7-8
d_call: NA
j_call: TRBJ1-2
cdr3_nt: TGTGCCAGCAGCCCCTGGGAGAGTCATGGCTACACCTTC
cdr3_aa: CASSPWESHGYTF

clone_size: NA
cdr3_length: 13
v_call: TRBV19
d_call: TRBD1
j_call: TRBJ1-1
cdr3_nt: TGTGCCAGTAGTAAGCAGGGGGACACTGAAGCTTTCTTT
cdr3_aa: CASSKQGDTEAFF

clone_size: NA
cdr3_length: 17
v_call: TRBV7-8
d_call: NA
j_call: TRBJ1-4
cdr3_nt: TGTGCCAGCAGCTTAGGAGCCCCGAGGGCAACTAATGAAAAACTGTTTTTT
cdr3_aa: CASSLGAPRATNEKLFF

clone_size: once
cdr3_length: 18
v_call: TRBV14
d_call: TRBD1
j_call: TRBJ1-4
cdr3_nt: TGTGCCAGCAGCCAAGCGAGACAGGGGGCCTCAACTAATGAAAAACTGTTTTTT
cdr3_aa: CASSQARQGASTNEKLFF

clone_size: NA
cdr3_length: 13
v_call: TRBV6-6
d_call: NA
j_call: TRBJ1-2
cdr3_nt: TGTGCCAGCAGTTATTTTGCTAACTATGGCTACACCTTC
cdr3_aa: CASSYFANYGYTF

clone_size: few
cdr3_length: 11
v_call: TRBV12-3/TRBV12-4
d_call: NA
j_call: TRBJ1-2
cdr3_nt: TGTGCCAGCAGTTCAGGAGATGGCTACACCTTC
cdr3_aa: CASSSGDGYTF

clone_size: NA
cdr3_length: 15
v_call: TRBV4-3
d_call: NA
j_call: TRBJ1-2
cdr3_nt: TGCGCCAGCAGCCAAGCGGGGTCAGGGGACTATGGCTACACCTTC
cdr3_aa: CASSQAGSGDYGYTF

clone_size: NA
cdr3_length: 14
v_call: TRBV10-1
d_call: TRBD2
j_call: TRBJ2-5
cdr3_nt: TGCGCCAGCAGTGACCCGGGGGGCCAAGAGACCCAGTACTTC
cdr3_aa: CASSDPGGQETQYF

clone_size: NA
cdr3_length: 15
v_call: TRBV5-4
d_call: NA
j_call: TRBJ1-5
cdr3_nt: TGTGCCAGCAGCAGGACCAGACAGGCGGATCAGCCCCAGCATTTT
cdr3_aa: CASSRTRQADQPQHF

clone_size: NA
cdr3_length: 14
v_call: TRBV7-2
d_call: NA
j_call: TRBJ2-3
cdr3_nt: TGTGCCAGCAGCTTAGCGGGGGACACAGATACGCAGTATTTT
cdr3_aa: CASSLAGDTDTQYF

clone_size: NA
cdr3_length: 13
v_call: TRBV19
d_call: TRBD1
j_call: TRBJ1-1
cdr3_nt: TGTGCCAGCCAGGACAGGGCGAACACTGAAGCTTTCTTT
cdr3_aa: CASQDRANTEAFF

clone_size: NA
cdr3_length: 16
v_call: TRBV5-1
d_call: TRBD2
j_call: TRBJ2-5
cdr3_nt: TGCGCCAGCAGCTTGGGACTAGCGGGGGGGGCAGGAACCCAGTACTTC
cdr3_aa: CASSLGLAGGAGTQYF

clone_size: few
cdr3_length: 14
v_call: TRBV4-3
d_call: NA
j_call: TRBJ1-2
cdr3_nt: TGCGCCAGCAGCCCGCGGCATGGTTTGGATGGCTACACCTTC
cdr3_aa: CASSPRHGLDGYTF

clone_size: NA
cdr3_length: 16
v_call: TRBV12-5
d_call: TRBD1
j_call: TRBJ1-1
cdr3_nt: TGTGCTAGTGGTTTGGTACAGGGGACCATGAACACTGAAGCTTTCTTT
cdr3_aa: CASGLVQGTMNTEAFF

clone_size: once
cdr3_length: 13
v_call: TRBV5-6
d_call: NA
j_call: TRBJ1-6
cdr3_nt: TGTGCCAGCAGCGGGGGGTTACAAACCCCCCTCCACTTT
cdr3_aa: CASSGGLQTPLHF

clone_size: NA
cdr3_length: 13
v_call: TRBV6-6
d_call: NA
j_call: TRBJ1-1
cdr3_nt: TGTGCCAGCAGCGACGGACGCGGGACTGAAGCTTTCTTT
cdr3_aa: CASSDGRGTEAFF

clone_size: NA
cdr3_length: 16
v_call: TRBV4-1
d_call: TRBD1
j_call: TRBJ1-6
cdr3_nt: TGCGCCAGCAGCCAACAGGGGGCCTCCTATAATTCACCCCTCCACTTT
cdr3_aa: CASSQQGASYNSPLHF

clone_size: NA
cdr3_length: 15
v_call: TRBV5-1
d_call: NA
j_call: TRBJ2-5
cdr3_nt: TGCGCCAGCAGCTTGAGTTTGGGCGGCCAAGAGACCCAGTACTTC
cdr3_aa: CASSLSLGGQETQYF

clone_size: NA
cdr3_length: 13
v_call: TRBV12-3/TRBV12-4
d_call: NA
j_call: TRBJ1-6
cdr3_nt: TGTGCCAGCAGTTTGTTTGATAATTCACCCCTCCACTTT
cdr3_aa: CASSLFDNSPLHF

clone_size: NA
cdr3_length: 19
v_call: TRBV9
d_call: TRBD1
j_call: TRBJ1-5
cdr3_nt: TGTGCCAGCAACGTAGGGGGGACAGGGGAGGGTTATCGCAATCAGCCCCAGCATTTT
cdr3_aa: CASNVGGTGEGYRNQPQHF

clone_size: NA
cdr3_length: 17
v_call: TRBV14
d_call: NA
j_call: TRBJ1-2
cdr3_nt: TGTGCCAGCCCCCGGGACATAACACTCTTCTTGCACTCTGGCTACACCTTC
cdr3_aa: CASPRDITLFLHSGYTF

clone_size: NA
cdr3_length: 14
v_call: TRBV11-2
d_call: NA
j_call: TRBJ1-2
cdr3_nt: TGTGCCAGCACCGTGACCGCTCCGGGCTATGGCTACACCTTC
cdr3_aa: CASTVTAPGYGYTF

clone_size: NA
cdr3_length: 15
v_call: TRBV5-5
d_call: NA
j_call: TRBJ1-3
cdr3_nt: TGTGCCAGCAGCTTGGAAGCAGAATCTGGAAACACCATATATTTT
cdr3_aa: CASSLEAESGNTIYF

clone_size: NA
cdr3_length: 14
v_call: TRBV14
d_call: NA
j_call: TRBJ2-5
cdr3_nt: TGTGCCAGCAGCCAGGTGGATAGGCCGGAGACCCAGTACTTC
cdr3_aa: CASSQVDRPETQYF

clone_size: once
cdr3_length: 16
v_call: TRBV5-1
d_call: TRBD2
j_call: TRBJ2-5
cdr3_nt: TGCGCCAGCAGCTACACACAGGGCGGCGGGAGGGAGACCCAGTACTTC
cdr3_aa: CASSYTQGGGRETQYF

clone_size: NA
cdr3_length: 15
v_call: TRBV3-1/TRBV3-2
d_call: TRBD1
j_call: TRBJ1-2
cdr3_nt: TGTGCCAGCAGCCCGCGGGACAGGGGAGGCTATGGCTACACCTTC
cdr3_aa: CASSPRDRGGYGYTF